This is a list of T cell receptor beta chains from one sample in a study of Ad26.COV2.S vaccination and SARS-CoV-2 variants. The method was immunoSEQ multiplex PCR; TCRdb's version includes in-frame clones alone and lacks a portion of them. The sample comprises roughly 680,000 clones, roughly nine tenths of which are singletons, and nearly 1.5% rests with the top ten. This sample comprised peripheral blood, obtained in a trial of Ad26.COV2.S vaccine versus placebo. The receptors here all came from a person between 18 and 60 years old who received the Ad26.COV2.S COVID-19 vaccine or a placebo. The CDR3 runs from the conserved cysteine through the conserved F or W. The order of the fields is D gene, CDR3 length, V gene, CDR3 protein. The D gene is left open where the match is weak.

>-|15|TRBV9
CASSPTGLSGNTIYF
>-|16|TRBV18
CASSPQGVDMNTEAFF
>-|11|TRBV11-1
CASSFQETQYF
>TRBD2|15|TRBV11-2
CASSPGAGGFYEQYF
>-|13|TRBV29-1
CSVRLAGANVLTF
>TRBD1|12|TRBV12-3/TRBV12-4
CASTLTGGPYTF
>-|14|TRBV2
CASRRGLGTDTQYF
>TRBD1|14|TRBV6-5
CATLRTGNAGELFF
>TRBD2|15|TRBV27
CASSLALAGGNEQFF
>-|13|TRBV19
CASSIQATGELFF
>TRBD1|14|TRBV19
CASSNRDRGYEQFF
>-|14|TRBV9
CASSDGSEDNEQFF
>TRBD2|15|TRBV7-3
CASSLRRGSYNEQFF